One sample yielded the 22 T cell receptor beta chains listed below, sequenced in a study of post-analysis software for immune sequencing data. General observations from the study: Roughly five TRBV segments, including TRBV5-6, TRBV5-1 and TRBV20-1, were more frequent in patients than controls.

Unique-molecular-identifier-tagged TCR beta cDNA libraries were used. TCRdb ran MiXCR on the PCR reads and lists one entry per CDR3 protein. The sample lists about 820,000 distinct CDR3 sequences, under 70% occurring once. These TCRs are of unknown antigen specificity. The specimen sequenced was blood. These receptors came from a girl aged 5-17 years with multiple sclerosis.

This chain links TRBV4-1 with TRBJ1-2; D gene ambiguous. Germline V gene lookup returns CDR1 MGHRA and CDR2 YSYEKL. The V end was cut by 0 bases, the J end by 0 bases, with 23 bases between. CDR3 size: 20 residues. The CDR3 bases are TGCGCCAGCAGCCAAGAAACGGGTCGAACCGGGGATGGAGCTAACTATGGCTACACCTTC. Translated: CASSQETGRTGDGANYGYTF.

The chain carries TRBV6-1 and TRBJ1-2; 8 bases are shared with TRBD1. V lost 7 bases to trimming and J lost 8 bases; unmatched junction nucleotides: 6. CDR3 length equals 12 residues. CDR1 and CDR2 (germline): MNHNS, SASEGT. CDR3 nucleotide sequence: TGTGCCAGCAACCCCGGACAGGGCGGCTACACCTTC. It translates to CASNPGQGGYTF.

This clonotype was recorded once. Written as DNA, the CDR3 is TGCAGTGCTAGGGAAACTAAGACGGGAGGGGAGACCCAGTACTTC. This codes for CSARETKTGGETQYF. The chain carries TRBV20-1 and TRBJ2-5; 8 bases map to TRBD2. CDR3 length equals 15 residues. The germline CDR1 and CDR2 sequences are DFQATT and SNEGSKA (reference sequence). J lost 5 bases, V lost 3 bases, and 11 bases had no gene match.

The chain links TRBV5-6 to TRBJ1-1; possible D gene TRBD1, 5 bases. This CDR3 comprises 16 residues. Trimming removed 4 bases at V and 0 bases at J, with 16 bases between. Germline CDR1 and CDR2: SGHDT and YYEEEE. DNA for the CDR3: TGTGCCAGCAGCATCCCCTTAGCGGGGCTGAACACTGAAGCTTTCTTT. This codes for CASSIPLAGLNTEAFF.

This clonotype was counted a few times. The chain combines TRBV20-1 with TRBJ1-2; D is ambiguous. The CDR3 totals 13 residues. V was cut by 5 bases and J by 7 bases, with 17 bases left in between. The germline gives CDR1 DFQATT, CDR2 SNEGSKA (reference sequence). This chain's CDR3 is CSALNSGLTGYTF. The CDR3 bases are TGCAGTGCTCTAAACAGCGGATTAACTGGCTACACCTTC.

A few counts support this clonotype. The rearrangement joins TRBV5-1 to TRBJ2-5, with a tentative D call TRBD1 (5 bases). The CDR3 has 12 residues. Deletions cut 2 bases from V and 11 bases from J, with 13 bases between. Germline V lookup: CDR1 SGHRS, CDR2 YFSETQ. The CDR3 nucleotides read TGCGCCAGCAGCTTAGACTTGGACAAGCAGTACTTC. This sequence encodes CASSLDLDKQYF.

For this clonotype: A much larger clone lies a single base off, so this may be a read error. The rearrangement uses TRBV29-1 and TRBJ2-1; the match to TRBD2 covers 14 bases. CDR3 length: 16 amino acids. V lost 6 bases, J lost 4 bases, and 8 bases stayed unmatched. Germline V gene lookup returns CDR1 SQVTM and CDR2 ANQGSEA. The CDR3 region is CSVGTSGGHDYNEQFF. DNA for the CDR3: TGCAGCGTCGGGACTAGCGGGGGCCATGATTACAATGAGCAGTTCTTC.

The chain couples TRBV29-1 to TRBJ2-1, with TRBD1 matching 10 bases. Germline CDR1 is SQVTM and CDR2 is ANQGSEA. Trimming cost V 7 bases and J 7 bases; bases outside gene matches: 10. The CDR3 contains 14 residues. The CDR3 sequence is CSAVTGGSGNEQFF. CDR3 nucleotide sequence: TGCAGCGCCGTGACAGGGGGCAGTGGTAATGAGCAGTTCTTC.

V gene TRBV6-1 combines with J gene TRBJ2-1; D not certain. CDR1 and CDR2 from the germline V gene are MNHNS and SASEGT. V was cut by 7 bases and J by 6 bases, with 7 bases left in between. There are 11 residues in the CDR3. CDR3 in DNA: TGTGCCAGCAATAGGGCCAATGAGCAGTTCTTC. This encodes CASNRANEQFF.

This chain links TRBV6-5 with TRBJ2-4; TRBD1 matches at 7 bases. The tail of the sequence fits TRBJ2-7 better, so the J call may be wrong. Germline CDR1 is MNHEY and CDR2 is SVGAGI. This CDR3 contains 15 residues. The CDR3 region has the DNA TGTGCCAGCAGATACACGACAGGGTTAGGGAACGAGCAGTACTTC. This gives the protein CASRYTTGLGNEQYF.

A note on this clonotype: The junction shows a germline mismatch at one end, possibly a read error. The chain is built from TRBV7-9 and TRBJ2-5; 11 nucleotides align to TRBD2. The J call is doubtful: the DNA matches TRBJ2-7 better. Germline CDR1 SEHNR, CDR2 FQNEAQ (reference sequence). CDR3 length: 16 amino acids. The CDR3 nucleotides read TGTGCCAGCAGTCGAAAGACTAGCGGGATCTCCCACGAGCAGTACTTC. Translating gives CASSRKTSGISHEQYF.

V and J are TRBV6-2 or TRBV6-3 and TRBJ2-3; no definite D call. The CDR3 sequence is 12 residues long. The germline V gene has CDR1 MNHEY and CDR2 SVGEGT. V lost 5 bases and J 9 bases, leaving 12 bases between the germline ends. In nucleotides, the CDR3 is TGTGCCAGCAGTCGCAAATTTAGGACGCAGTATTTT. It encodes CASSRKFRTQYF.

This sequence joins TRBV2 and TRBJ2-1; D unclear. In germline, CDR1 is SNHLY, CDR2 FYNNEI. Trimming stripped 4 bases from V and 0 bases from J, with 13 bases between. The CDR3 has 16 amino acids. The CDR3 nucleotides are TGTGCCAGCAGTGCTAGGATCCTTAGCTCCTACAATGAGCAGTTCTTC. Translated: CASSARILSSYNEQFF.

The chain recombines TRBV11-2 with TRBJ2-3; D is ambiguous. This CDR3 has 13 residues. V shed 5 bases and J shed 4 bases, with 10 bases lying between them. CDR1 is SGHAT and CDR2 is FQNNGV in the germline V gene. The CDR3 region is CASSPFEADTQYF. The CDR3 bases are TGTGCCAGCAGCCCTTTCGAGGCAGATACGCAGTATTTT.

The rearrangement joins TRBV29-1 to TRBJ2-4; no definite D call. V was trimmed by 0 bases and J by 6 bases, leaving 6 bases between them. CDR3 size: 12 residues. CDR1 SQVTM and CDR2 ANQGSEA come from the germline V gene. The CDR3 DNA reads TGCAGCGTTGAAGATCAGACAAACATTCAGTACTTC. This codes for CSVEDQTNIQYF.

The chain recombines TRBV18 with TRBJ2-4; 11 bases fit TRBD2. The J call may not be correct, given that the DNA end is closer to TRBJ2-7. CDR1 is KGHSH and CDR2 is LQKENI in the germline V gene. The length of the CDR3 is 15 residues. The CDR3 region has the DNA TGTGCCAGCTCAACGGGACTAGCGGAAAACTACGAGCAGTACTTC. The encoded protein is CASSTGLAENYEQYF.

The chain joins TRBV29-1 to TRBJ2-3; D uncertain. Trimming removed 2 bases from V and 4 bases from J, with 7 bases in between. Germline values: CDR1 SQVTM, CDR2 ANQGSEA. The CDR3 extends over 12 amino acids. CDR3 in DNA: TGCAGCGTTGAATGGGGTGCAGATACGCAGTATTTT. Protein: CSVEWGADTQYF.

The chain uses TRBV20-1 and TRBJ1-1, with D tentatively TRBD1 (5 bases). This CDR3 comprises 12 residues. V was trimmed by 5 bases and J by 6 bases, leaving 13 bases between them. CDR1 and CDR2 from the germline V gene are DFQATT and SNEGSKA (reference sequence). The CDR3 bases are TGCAGTGCTGGGGACCTCCGGGCTGAAGCTTTCTTT. As protein: CSAGDLRAEAFF.

This clonotype was picked up a small number of times. The chain has TRBV20-1 and TRBJ2-1, with D tentatively TRBD1 (6 bases). V dropped 5 bases and J dropped 4 bases, with 18 bases sitting between them. There are 15 residues in the CDR3. CDR1 and CDR2 from the germline V gene are DFQATT and SNEGSKA (reference sequence). CDR3 amino acids: CSADDRPVAYNEQFF. The CDR3 DNA follows: TGCAGTGCTGATGACAGGCCTGTTGCTTACAATGAGCAGTTCTTC.

The table lists this clonotype with many counts. This chain uses TRBV12-3 or TRBV12-4 with TRBJ2-7, with 8 bases matching TRBD1. The V segment lost 2 bases and the J segment 0 bases; nucleotides outside the gene matches: 3. This CDR3 has 15 amino acids. CDR3 sequence (DNA): TGTGCCAGCAGTTTAAGGACAGGGAGCTCCTACGAGCAGTACTTC. Translated, it gives CASSLRTGSSYEQYF.

The rearrangement joins TRBV29-1 to TRBJ2-7, with no clear D. Germline CDR1 and CDR2: SQVTM and ANQGSEA. The CDR3 is 13 amino acids. V was clipped by 7 bases and J by 6 bases, with 19 bases between them. The CDR3 bases are TGCAGCGCACTTGGCCCTTTGGCCAGCGAGCAGTACTTC. Translating it yields CSALGPLASEQYF.

This clonotype was observed a few times. This chain connects TRBV12-3 or TRBV12-4 to TRBJ1-2, with D possibly TRBD1 on 5 matching bases. V dropped 4 bases and J dropped 3 bases, with 9 bases sitting between them. The CDR3 runs 13 residues. The CDR3, as DNA: TGTGCCAGCAGTTACGGACACGACTATGGCTACACCTTC. It is translated as CASSYGHDYGYTF.